This is a list of T cell receptor beta chains from one sample in a study of breast tumors, draining lymph nodes, adjacent tissues. TCRdb processed the multiplex PCR reads anew with MiXCR; each CDR3 protein has one entry. Of about 200,000 distinct CDR3 sequences in the sample, less than 35% were seen once. The sequenced sample consisted of axillary lymph node tissue. The source of these receptors is a female donor with breast cancer. Some clones in this sample may be carry-over from other donors' samples. CDR3s include the opening cysteine and the closing phenylalanine or tryptophan. Each record gives: J gene, D gene, V gene, clone size, CDR3 DNA, CDR3 protein. D genes are given only for firm matches. Some rows mark clone size as missing; the rest say once, few, many or name a class of expanded clone.

J gene: TRBJ2-1
D gene: TRBD2
V gene: TRBV6-6
clone size: few
CDR3 DNA: TGTGCCAGCAGTTTTCCGGGAATAGCGGGAGGGCCTTCCACGTCCTACAATGAGCAGTTCTTC
CDR3 protein: CASSFPGIAGGPSTSYNEQFF

J gene: TRBJ1-3
D gene: .
V gene: TRBV3-1
clone size: .
CDR3 DNA: TGTGCCAGCAGCGCCCGTTTCTCTGGAAACACCATATATTTT
CDR3 protein: CASSARFSGNTIYF

J gene: TRBJ2-2
D gene: TRBD1
V gene: TRBV4-1
clone size: many
CDR3 DNA: TGCGCAACAGGGGCGGGGAACACCGGGGAGCTGTTTTTT
CDR3 protein: CATGAGNTGELFF

J gene: TRBJ2-1
D gene: TRBD2
V gene: TRBV24-1
clone size: .
CDR3 DNA: TGTGCCACCAGTGATTTGCCTAGCGGGAGGATTGATGAGCAGTTCTTC
CDR3 protein: CATSDLPSGRIDEQFF

J gene: TRBJ2-3
D gene: TRBD1
V gene: TRBV19
clone size: many
CDR3 DNA: TGTGCCAGTAGTATAGGGACAGGGGAGGGCACAGATACGCAGTATTTT
CDR3 protein: CASSIGTGEGTDTQYF

J gene: TRBJ2-7
D gene: .
V gene: TRBV6-6
clone size: .
CDR3 DNA: TGTGCCGGCACGCGCCGGGGCTCCTACGAGCAGTACTTC
CDR3 protein: CAGTRRGSYEQYF

J gene: TRBJ2-7
D gene: TRBD1
V gene: TRBV7-2
clone size: many
CDR3 DNA: TGTGCCAGCAGCGTATACAGGGGCGTCTCCTACGAGCAGTACTTC
CDR3 protein: CASSVYRGVSYEQYF

J gene: TRBJ2-3
D gene: .
V gene: TRBV10-3
clone size: .
CDR3 DNA: TGTGCCAGCGGGACAGCTGGAAACACAGATACGCAGTATTTT
CDR3 protein: CASGTAGNTDTQYF

J gene: TRBJ2-5
D gene: .
V gene: TRBV7-2
clone size: .
CDR3 DNA: TGTGCCAGCAGAAATCTAGCGGGACAGGGGAAGTTAGAGACCCAGTACTTC
CDR3 protein: CASRNLAGQGKLETQYF

J gene: TRBJ2-1
D gene: .
V gene: TRBV9
clone size: .
CDR3 DNA: TGTGCCAGCAGCGTTAGTGGGGCCTCCTGCAATGAGCAGTTCTTC
CDR3 protein: CASSVSGASCNEQFF

J gene: TRBJ1-5
D gene: .
V gene: TRBV15
clone size: .
CDR3 DNA: TGTGCCACCAGCAGAGCGGGGGACCAGCCCCAGCATTTT
CDR3 protein: CATSRAGDQPQHF

J gene: TRBJ1-5
D gene: TRBD1
V gene: TRBV24-1
clone size: .
CDR3 DNA: TGTGCCAGCTCACCAGGGGGCTCTCGGCCCCAGCATTTT
CDR3 protein: CASSPGGSRPQHF

J gene: TRBJ2-1
D gene: TRBD1
V gene: TRBV7-8
clone size: many
CDR3 DNA: TGTGCCAGCAGCATCCGGGACAGGGGTTACAATGAGCAGTTCTTC
CDR3 protein: CASSIRDRGYNEQFF

J gene: TRBJ2-5
D gene: .
V gene: TRBV30
clone size: many
CDR3 DNA: TGTGCCTGGAGTCCAGGCCTCCAAGAGACCCAGTACTTC
CDR3 protein: CAWSPGLQETQYF

J gene: TRBJ2-5
D gene: TRBD2
V gene: TRBV2
clone size: .
CDR3 DNA: TGTGCCAGCAGTGAGTTGTTACTAGCGGAGGCGGGAAAGACCCAGTACTTC
CDR3 protein: CASSELLLAEAGKTQYF

J gene: TRBJ1-4
D gene: .
V gene: TRBV2
clone size: many
CDR3 DNA: TGTGCCAGCAGTGTACGGTTTGAAAAACTGTTTTTT
CDR3 protein: CASSVRFEKLFF

J gene: TRBJ1-2
D gene: TRBD1
V gene: TRBV10-3
clone size: many
CDR3 DNA: TGTGCCATCAAGGGGACAGACCCCCTTTCTAACTATGGCTACACCTTC
CDR3 protein: CAIKGTDPLSNYGYTF

J gene: TRBJ2-3
D gene: .
V gene: TRBV24-1
clone size: .
CDR3 DNA: TGTGCCACCAGTGCCAGAGAGGAAGATACGCAGTATTTT
CDR3 protein: CATSAREEDTQYF

J gene: TRBJ2-6
D gene: TRBD1
V gene: TRBV24-1
clone size: .
CDR3 DNA: TGTGCCACCAGTCAAGGGACAGGTGCCAACGTCCTGACTTTC
CDR3 protein: CATSQGTGANVLTF

J gene: TRBJ2-5
D gene: .
V gene: TRBV20-1
clone size: once
CDR3 DNA: TGCAGTGCTAGAGGCCAAGAGACCCAGTACTTC
CDR3 protein: CSARGQETQYF

J gene: TRBJ2-6
D gene: TRBD2
V gene: TRBV9
clone size: many
CDR3 DNA: TGTGCCAGCAGCGTAGGCCTAGCGGTACTCTCTGGGGCCAACGTCCTGACTTTC
CDR3 protein: CASSVGLAVLSGANVLTF

J gene: TRBJ2-5
D gene: TRBD1
V gene: TRBV4-3
clone size: many
CDR3 DNA: TGCGCCAGCAGCCAAGAGGGACAGGGGGTAGAGACCCAGTACTTC
CDR3 protein: CASSQEGQGVETQYF

J gene: TRBJ1-2
D gene: TRBD1
V gene: TRBV5-1
clone size: many
CDR3 DNA: TGCGCCAGCAGCTTGGGGGACAGGAACTATGGCTACACCTTC
CDR3 protein: CASSLGDRNYGYTF

J gene: TRBJ1-5
D gene: .
V gene: TRBV2
clone size: many
CDR3 DNA: TGTGCCAGCCGGACCTCTCTCAGGGGCGGAGGGCAGCCCCAGCATTTT
CDR3 protein: CASRTSLRGGGQPQHF

J gene: TRBJ2-1
D gene: TRBD2
V gene: TRBV27
clone size: .
CDR3 DNA: TGTGCCAGCAGTTTACTTAGCGGGAGCTCCTACAATGAGCAGTTCTTC
CDR3 protein: CASSLLSGSSYNEQFF

J gene: TRBJ1-5
D gene: .
V gene: TRBV16
clone size: many
CDR3 DNA: TGTGCCAGCAGCCCTACACACAGCAATCAGCCCCAGCATTTT
CDR3 protein: CASSPTHSNQPQHF

J gene: TRBJ1-4
D gene: .
V gene: TRBV5-1
clone size: many
CDR3 DNA: TGCGCCAGCAGCTTGGGAGCAGGGGAAGAAAAACTGTTTTTT
CDR3 protein: CASSLGAGEEKLFF

J gene: TRBJ2-7
D gene: .
V gene: TRBV28
clone size: few
CDR3 DNA: TGTGCCAGCAGCTCGTACAGGGAGCGCTACGAGCAGTACTTC
CDR3 protein: CASSSYRERYEQYF

J gene: TRBJ2-3
D gene: .
V gene: TRBV29-1
clone size: .
CDR3 DNA: TGCAGCGTTGAAGTTACCTTGCAAAGGGCTATCACAGATACGCAGTATTTT
CDR3 protein: CSVEVTLQRAITDTQYF

J gene: TRBJ2-5
D gene: .
V gene: TRBV6-4
clone size: .
CDR3 DNA: TGTGCCAGCAGTGACTATGGGACCTTTCAAGAGACCCAGTACTTC
CDR3 protein: CASSDYGTFQETQYF

J gene: TRBJ1-6
D gene: .
V gene: TRBV7-9
clone size: .
CDR3 DNA: TGTGCCACCAACGCCGGGGGGCTCGATAATTCACCCCTCCACTTT
CDR3 protein: CATNAGGLDNSPLHF

J gene: TRBJ2-2
D gene: TRBD2
V gene: TRBV7-8
clone size: few
CDR3 DNA: TGTGCCAGCAGCAACCTCGACTGGGCGGGGGGGATATGGCACCCCACCGGGGAGCTGTTTTTT
CDR3 protein: CASSNLDWAGGIWHPTGELFF

J gene: TRBJ2-7
D gene: TRBD1
V gene: TRBV29-1
clone size: many
CDR3 DNA: TGCAGCGCCCGAGGCGGGCAGGGGGCTTACGAGCAGTACTTC
CDR3 protein: CSARGGQGAYEQYF

J gene: TRBJ2-3
D gene: .
V gene: TRBV2
clone size: many
CDR3 DNA: TGTGCCAGCATAGTGGGAGAATCCGATACGCAGTATTTT
CDR3 protein: CASIVGESDTQYF

J gene: TRBJ1-3
D gene: TRBD1
V gene: TRBV9
clone size: .
CDR3 DNA: TGCGCCAGCAGCGTTGGGACAGGGGGCAACTATGGCTACACCTTATATTTT
CDR3 protein: CASSVGTGGNYGYTLYF

J gene: TRBJ2-3
D gene: TRBD2
V gene: TRBV20-1
clone size: once
CDR3 DNA: TGCAGTGCGGGGACTAGCGGCCGCACAGCTACGCAGTATTTT
CDR3 protein: CSAGTSGRTATQYF

J gene: TRBJ1-2
D gene: .
V gene: TRBV14
clone size: many
CDR3 DNA: TGTGCCAGCAGCCAAGTCGGACCCTATGGCTACACCTTC
CDR3 protein: CASSQVGPYGYTF